This T cell receptor (beta chain) appears in the sequencing data of a study of T cell responses to AZD1222 COVID-19 vaccine. The study, taken as a whole, reports: Donor demographics were predominantly white British with a female majority; clonal diversity may be underestimated.

This clone occurred once. The antigen is unknown. Clones were sequenced by immunoSEQ multiplex PCR, and TCRdb holds only the in-frame ones, with some missing. The sample comprises tens of thousands of clones, 80% of which are singletons, and 11% to 15% rests with the top ten. Germline V gene sequence: CDR1 KGHSH, CDR2 LQKENI. The CDR3 is 17 residues long. V lost 0 bases and J 3 bases, leaving 15 bases between the germline ends. The receptor's source is an adult who received the AZD1222 COVID-19 vaccine. This chain uses TRBV18 with TRBJ2-4, with D hard to call. The sequencing used peripheral blood, collected 28 days after the second AZD1222 dose. The CDR3 nucleotides are TGTGCCAGCTCACCACCGGAAGTAGGGTGGTACAAAAACATTCAGTACTTC. Its translation: CASSPPEVGWYKNIQYF. The whole variable domain, remainder taken from reference TRBV18 and TRBJ2-4, is NAGVMQNPRHLVRRRGQEARLRCSPMKGHSHVYWYRQLPEEGLKFMVYLQKENIIDESGMPKERFSAEFPKEGPSILRIQQVVRGDSAAYFCASSPPEVGWYKNIQYFGAGTRLSVL.